This note documents a single TCR beta chain sequence. What it recognizes is unknown. Generated by immunoSEQ multiplex PCR, the TCRdb table keeps only in-frame clones and is missing some. The data hold around 49,000 clones, with over 65% observed a single time. This entry is derived from a study of OX40 agonist ivuxolimab in advanced cancers. CDR3 length: 17 amino acids. V lost 6 bases and J lost 5, with 23 bases in between. The germline gives CDR1 MGHRA, CDR2 YSYEKL. Broader study findings: CD4+ and CD8+ blood T cells expanded clonally by week 6 at 0.1 to 3.0 mg/kg. Low normalized T-cell clonal expansion was additionally recorded for some nonresponders.

The J gene is TRBJ2-1, the V gene TRBV4-1, with a weak D call TRBD2 (6 bases). The clonotype comes from an adult with an advanced solid tumor such as melanoma, head and neck, liver or kidney cancer. The material sequenced was CD4+ or CD8+ T cells sorted from blood, taken in a trial of the OX40 agonist ivuxolimab. The CDR3: CASSILSGLLLNNEQFF. DNA for the CDR3: TGCGCCAGCAGTATATTATCGGGACTTCTCCTGAACAATGAGCAGTTCTTC.